This entry features one T cell receptor (beta chain) sequence. What it binds is not known. The record originates from a study of blood T cells in healthy people across ages. Study results and limitations: Unsorted PBMCs prevented conclusive naive versus antigen-experienced comparison.

Alongside a J-beta primer mix, a sample-barcoded 5' primer served in a second PCR lasting about 7 to 12 cycles. With 12 random nucleotides, a template-switch adaptor tagged each individual cDNA molecule. Each sample provided no less than 3 million CDR3-containing paired-end reads. TCRdb independently ran MiXCR on the 5' RACE reads; one entry per CDR3 protein. The sample consists of hundreds of thousands of distinct CDR3 sequences, approximately 53% of them appearing once. The origin of this receptor is a middle-aged man in good health. Sequencing was done on a sample of blood.

The CDR3 DNA sequence: TGTGCCAGCAGCCGACAGGGGCTAGACCAGCCCCAGCATTTT. Encoded protein: CASSRQGLDQPQHF. This chain connects TRBV5-6 to TRBJ1-5; 8 nucleotides agree with TRBD1. J was trimmed by 7 bases and V by 4 bases; bases with no gene match: 7. Germline loops: CDR1 SGHDT, CDR2 YYEEEE. The CDR3 runs to 14 residues.